Here is one TCR beta chain with its context. The antigen remains unidentified. These data come from a study of T-cell reconstitution after alpha-beta-depleted transplantation in children. Study-wide findings and caveats: The main origin of T-cell counts and diversity one year after transplant was newly produced T cells. Expanded graft clones numbering several hundred reportedly gave rise to alpha-beta T cells about two months after transplant.

Unique molecular identifiers tagged the TCRbeta library. TCRdb reanalysed the PCR reads using MiXCR and keeps one entry per CDR3 protein. The profile shows about 870,000 distinct CDR3 sequences, roughly 15% of them singletons. CDR3 length: 13 amino acids. Trimming took off 5 bases at V and 11 bases at J, with 18 bases between the two ends. From germline, CDR1 is LNHNV and CDR2 YYDKDF (reference sequence). This receptor was identified in a male patient aged 5 to 17 who had a stem cell transplant for acute lymphoblastic leukemia, so the T cells may come from the graft donor. The chain uses TRBV15 and TRBJ1-1; no firm D call. The sample consisted of PBMCs, mostly from graft donor cells, taken 360 days after TCRalphabeta/CD19-depleted stem cell transplant. CDR3 protein: CATSPLSVGLAFF. CDR3 nucleotides: TGTGCCACCAGCCCATTGTCAGTGGGATTGGCTTTCTTT.